Below are 4 T cell receptor beta chains sequenced from a single sample in a study of blood T cell repertoires in COVID-19 (dated by TCRdb to the early 2020s). The library was generated by the immunoSEQ multiplex PCR assay. Imported from immuneACCESS, the table was reduced by TCRdb to in-frame sequences with V and J called. These copies leave out some clones; in studies compared against another copy, an unresolved V gene accounts for under half, and the cause of the remainder is not known. The sample table holds under 35,000 clones, of which about 87% were seen once. The ten largest clonotypes hold around 40% of the sample. The sequenced sample consisted of peripheral blood. These receptors all come from a human donor in a cohort sampled during active COVID-19.

In DNA form, the CDR3 reads TGTGCCAGCAGTGCGGTTGACTACGAGCAGTACTTC. Translating it yields CASSAVDYEQYF. The V gene is TRBV2, the J gene TRBJ2-7; the D is unclear. CDR3 length: 12 residues. Looked up from germline, CDR1 is SNHLY and CDR2 is FYNNEI. V gave up 4 bases and J gave up 3 bases, with 7 bases separating them.

The V and J genes are TRBV3-1 (or the pseudogene TRBV3-2) and TRBJ1-5; 10 positions match TRBD1. Germline V lookup: CDR1 LGHDT, CDR2 YNNKEL (reference sequence). Trimming at V came to 0 bases and at J to 6 bases, leaving 5 bases not matched to a gene. CDR3 length: 16 residues. The CDR3 region has the DNA TGTGCCAGCAGCCAAGAGTCTGGGACAGGGGTTCAGCCCCAGCATTTT. It translates to CASSQESGTGVQPQHF.

The chain joins TRBV10-3 to TRBJ1-2; D is possibly TRBD1 (6 bases). Trimming took 6 bases from V and 8 from J, leaving 16 bases between them. The germline V gene encodes CDR1 ENHRY and CDR2 SYGVKD. This CDR3 has 13 residues. The DNA for the CDR3 is TGTGCCATCAGGGAAACAGGGTTCCGAGGCTACACCTTC. Residues: CAIRETGFRGYTF.

This sequence joins TRBV27 and TRBJ1-2; 10 bases map to TRBD1. CDR1 and CDR2 (germline): MNHEY, SMNVEV (reference sequence). The CDR3 is made up of 14 amino acids. The trim removed 3 bases at V and 7 bases at J, leaving 5 bases unmatched. CDR3 sequence: CASSFLGTGAGYTF. Here the CDR3 DNA reads TGTGCCAGCAGTTTCCTTGGGACAGGGGCTGGCTACACCTTC.